The text below deals with one TCR beta chain. Its antigen is unidentified. The record originates from a study of cytomegalovirus exposure and HLA in healthy donors. General study results and limits: HLA-A and HLA-B allele assignments for most subjects were reportedly predicted accurately using TCR beta sequences. The authors confirmed in vitro that a few CMV-associated chains were specific for CMV antigens.

The CDR3 is 14 residues long. From germline, CDR1 is SQVTM and CDR2 ANQGSEA. Unmatched junction bases numbered 5, after V lost 3 bases and J lost 1 base. Both 60 Vbeta primers and 13 Jbeta primers went into the PCR. Assay: immunoSEQ multiplex PCR; the TCRdb copy retains only in-frame clones and omits some. Of about 150,000 clones listed, over 70% were seen once; the top ten hold around 1.9%. The receptor was isolated from a woman in her forties in good health and CMV-seronegative. The rearrangement joins TRBV29-1 to TRBJ2-5; TRBD2 matches at 7 bases. Sequences were obtained from PBMCs. The CDR3 DNA reads as TGCAGCGTTGATGTGACGGGGGGCCAAGAGACCCAGTACTTC. This encodes CSVDVTGGQETQYF.